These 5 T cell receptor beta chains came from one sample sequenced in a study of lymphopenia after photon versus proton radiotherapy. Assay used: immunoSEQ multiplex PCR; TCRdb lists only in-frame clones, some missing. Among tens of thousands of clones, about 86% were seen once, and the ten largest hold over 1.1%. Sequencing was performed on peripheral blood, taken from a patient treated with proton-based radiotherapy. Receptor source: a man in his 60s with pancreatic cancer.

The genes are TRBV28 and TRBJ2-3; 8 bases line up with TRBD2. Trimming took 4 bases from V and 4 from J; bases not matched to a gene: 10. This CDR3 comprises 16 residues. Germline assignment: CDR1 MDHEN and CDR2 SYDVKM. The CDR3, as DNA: TGTGCCAGCAGTTCCGGCGGAGCGGGAGATCCAGATACGCAGTATTTT. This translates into CASSSGGAGDPDTQYF.

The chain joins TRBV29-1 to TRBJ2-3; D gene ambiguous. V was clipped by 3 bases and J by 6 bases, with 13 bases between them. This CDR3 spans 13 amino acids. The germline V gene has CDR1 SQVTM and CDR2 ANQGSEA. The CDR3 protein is CSVERSRADTQYF. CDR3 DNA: TGCAGCGTTGAGCGGAGCCGAGCGGATACGCAGTATTTT.

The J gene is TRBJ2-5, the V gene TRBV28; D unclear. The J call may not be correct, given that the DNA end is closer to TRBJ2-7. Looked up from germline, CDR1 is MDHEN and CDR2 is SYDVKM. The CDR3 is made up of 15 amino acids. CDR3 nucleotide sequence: TGTGCCAGCCCCCCCTCTGGTACTCACTCCTACGAGCAGTACTTC. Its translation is CASPPSGTHSYEQYF.

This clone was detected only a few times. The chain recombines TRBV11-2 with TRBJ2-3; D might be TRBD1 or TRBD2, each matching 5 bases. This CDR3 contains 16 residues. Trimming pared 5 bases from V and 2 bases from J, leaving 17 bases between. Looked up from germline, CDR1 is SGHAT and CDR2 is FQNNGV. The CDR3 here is CASSRRQSGTTDTQYF. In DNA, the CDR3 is TGTGCCAGCAGCCGCCGGCAATCCGGGACCACAGATACGCAGTATTTT.

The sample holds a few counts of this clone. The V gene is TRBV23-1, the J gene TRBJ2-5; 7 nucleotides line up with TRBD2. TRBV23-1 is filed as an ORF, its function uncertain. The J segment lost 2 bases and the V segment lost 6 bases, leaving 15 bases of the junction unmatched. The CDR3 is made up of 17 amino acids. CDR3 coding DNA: TGCGCCAGCAGCCCCTCCCGCCGACTAGCCGTACAAGAGACCCAGTACTTC. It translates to CASSPSRRLAVQETQYF.